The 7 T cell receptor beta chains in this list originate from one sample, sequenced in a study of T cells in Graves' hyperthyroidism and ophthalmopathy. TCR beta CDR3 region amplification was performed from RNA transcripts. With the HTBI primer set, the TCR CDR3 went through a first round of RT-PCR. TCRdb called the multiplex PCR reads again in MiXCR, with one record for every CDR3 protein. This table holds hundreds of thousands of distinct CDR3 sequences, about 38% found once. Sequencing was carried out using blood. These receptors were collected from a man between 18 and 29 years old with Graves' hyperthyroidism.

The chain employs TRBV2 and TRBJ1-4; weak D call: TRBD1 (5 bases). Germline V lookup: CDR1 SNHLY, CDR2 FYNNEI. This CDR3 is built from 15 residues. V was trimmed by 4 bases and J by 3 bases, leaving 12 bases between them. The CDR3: CASSGGRDSNEKLFF. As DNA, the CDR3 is TGTGCCAGCAGTGGAGGCAGGGATTCTAATGAAAAACTGTTTTTT. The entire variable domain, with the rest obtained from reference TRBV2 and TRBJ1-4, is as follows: EPEVTQTPSHQVTQMGQEVILRCVPISNHLYFYWYRQILGQKVEFLVSFYNNEISEKSEIFDDQFSVERPDGSNFTLKIRSTKLEDSAMYFCASSGGRDSNEKLFFGSGTQLSVL.

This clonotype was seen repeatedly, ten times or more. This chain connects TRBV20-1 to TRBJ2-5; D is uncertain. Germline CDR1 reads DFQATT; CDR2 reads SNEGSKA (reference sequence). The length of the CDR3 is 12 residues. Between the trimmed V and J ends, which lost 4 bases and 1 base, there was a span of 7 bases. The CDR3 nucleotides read TGCAGTGCTAACCAGCCCCAAGAGACCCAGTACTTC. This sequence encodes CSANQPQETQYF.

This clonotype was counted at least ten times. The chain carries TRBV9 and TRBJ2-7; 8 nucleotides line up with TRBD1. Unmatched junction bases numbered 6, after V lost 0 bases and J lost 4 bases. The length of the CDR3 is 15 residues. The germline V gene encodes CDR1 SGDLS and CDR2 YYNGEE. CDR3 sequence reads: CASSVATGDIYEQYF. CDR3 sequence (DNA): TGTGCCAGCAGCGTAGCGACAGGGGATATATACGAGCAGTACTTC.

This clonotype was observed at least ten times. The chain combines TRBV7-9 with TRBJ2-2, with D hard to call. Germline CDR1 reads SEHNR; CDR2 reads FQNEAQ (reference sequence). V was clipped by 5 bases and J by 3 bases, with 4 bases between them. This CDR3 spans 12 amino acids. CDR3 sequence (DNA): TGTGCCAGCAGCCATGACACCGGGGAGCTGTTTTTT. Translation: CASSHDTGELFF.

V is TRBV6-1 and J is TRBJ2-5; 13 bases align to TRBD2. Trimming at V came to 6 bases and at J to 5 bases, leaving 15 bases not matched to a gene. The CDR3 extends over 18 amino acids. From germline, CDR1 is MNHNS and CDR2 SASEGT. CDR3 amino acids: CASSPTSGGADLGETQYF. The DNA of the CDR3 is TGTGCCAGCAGCCCTACTAGCGGGGGGGCTGACCTAGGGGAGACCCAGTACTTC.

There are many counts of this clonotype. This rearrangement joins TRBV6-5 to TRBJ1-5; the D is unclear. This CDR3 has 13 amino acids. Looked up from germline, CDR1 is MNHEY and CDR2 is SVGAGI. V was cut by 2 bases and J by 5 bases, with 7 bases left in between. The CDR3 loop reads CASSYSWDQPQHF. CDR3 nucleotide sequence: TGTGCCAGCAGTTACAGTTGGGATCAGCCCCAGCATTTT.

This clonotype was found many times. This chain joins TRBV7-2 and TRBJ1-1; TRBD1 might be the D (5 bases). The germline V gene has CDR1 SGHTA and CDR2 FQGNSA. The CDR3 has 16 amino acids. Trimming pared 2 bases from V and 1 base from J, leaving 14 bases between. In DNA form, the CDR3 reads TGTGCCAGCAGCTTAAGGGGACGCAGAACGAACACTGAAGCTTTCTTT. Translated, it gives CASSLRGRRTNTEAFF.